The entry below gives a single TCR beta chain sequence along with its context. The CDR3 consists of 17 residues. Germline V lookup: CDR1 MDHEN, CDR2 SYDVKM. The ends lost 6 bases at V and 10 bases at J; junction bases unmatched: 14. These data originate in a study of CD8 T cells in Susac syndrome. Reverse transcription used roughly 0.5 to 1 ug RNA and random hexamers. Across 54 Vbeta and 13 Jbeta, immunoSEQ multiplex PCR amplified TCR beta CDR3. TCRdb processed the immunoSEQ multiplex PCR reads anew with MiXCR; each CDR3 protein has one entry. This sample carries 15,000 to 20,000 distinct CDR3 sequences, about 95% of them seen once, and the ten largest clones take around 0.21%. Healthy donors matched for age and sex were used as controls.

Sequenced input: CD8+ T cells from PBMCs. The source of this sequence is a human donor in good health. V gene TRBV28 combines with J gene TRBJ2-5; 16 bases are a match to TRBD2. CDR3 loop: CASRAKGTSGRALIQYF. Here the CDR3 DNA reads TGTGCCAGCAGGGCAAAGGGGACTAGCGGGAGGGCCTTGATCCAGTACTTC.